A selection of T cell receptor beta chains follows, all from one sample in a study of neurological immune-mediated disorders. TCRdb re-called the 5' RACE reads with MiXCR, one entry per CDR3 protein. The sample shows under 85,000 distinct CDR3 sequences, about 9.3% of them seen only once. Sequenced sample: PBMCs. The source is a man aged 40-50 years in good health. Both conserved end residues are part of each CDR3. The D gene is left open where the match is weak. Clone size, where shown, is once, few, many, or a class for clones that have expanded.

CDR3 DNA	CDR3 protein	clone size	V gene	J gene	D gene
TGTGCCATCAGTGACCCCCCCGTAGCGGGAGGCTCCTACGAGCAGTACTTC	CAISDPPVAGGSYEQYF	many	TRBV10-3	TRBJ2-7	TRBD2
TGTGCCAGCAGCCCCCGGACAGGTTCCGGGGAGCTGTTTTTT	CASSPRTGSGELFF	many	TRBV9	TRBJ2-2	TRBD1
TGTGCCAGCAGTCAGACAGGGCCTTACAATGAGCAGTTCTTC	CASSQTGPYNEQFF	many	TRBV25-1	TRBJ2-1	TRBD1
TGTGCCAGCAGCCGAACCTCTAGCGGGAGGGCCAAAGCAAGTAATGAGCAGTTCTTC	CASSRTSSGRAKASNEQFF	many	TRBV7-3	TRBJ2-1	TRBD2
TGCGCCAGCAGCGAAGCGAGGGGTGGGACCGCTGAAGCTTTCTTT	CASSEARGGTAEAFF	many	TRBV5-1	TRBJ1-1	.
TGTGCCAGCAGGGGAGGGGGGTCCCTCTACGAGCAGTACTTC	CASRGGGSLYEQYF	many	TRBV7-2	TRBJ2-7	.
TGTGCCAGCAGCTTTTTAGCGAATTTAAACTATGGCTACACCTTC	CASSFLANLNYGYTF	many	TRBV6-5	TRBJ1-2	.
TGTGCCAGCTCACCCGCGGGGAACTATGGCTACACCTTC	CASSPAGNYGYTF	many	TRBV18	TRBJ1-2	.
TGCGCCAGCAGCTTGGACAGGGTGGCTGGCTACACCTTC	CASSLDRVAGYTF	once	TRBV5-1	TRBJ1-2	.
TGTGCCAGCAGCTTAGTATCGACTAGCGCAGATACGCAGTATTTT	CASSLVSTSADTQYF	many	TRBV7-2	TRBJ2-3	TRBD2
TGTGCCACGTCGGGAAGCTCCTACAATGAGCAGTTCTTC	CATSGSSYNEQFF	many	TRBV24-1	TRBJ2-1	.
TGTGCCAGCAGCTTAGGTCAGCGGGGGGACGCCTACGAGCAGTACTTC	CASSLGQRGDAYEQYF	.	TRBV7-9	TRBJ2-7	TRBD2
TGCAGTGCTAGGGAGTGGACAGATAATGAAAAACTGTTTTTT	CSAREWTDNEKLFF	many	TRBV20-1	TRBJ1-4	.
TGCAGTGCTAGAGATTATAGGGGGGGATCCTACAATGAGCAGTTCTTC	CSARDYRGGSYNEQFF	.	TRBV20-1	TRBJ2-1	.
TGCAGTGCTGCCACTAGCGGGATCGCCTACGAGCAGTACTTC	CSAATSGIAYEQYF	few	TRBV20-1	TRBJ2-7	TRBD2
TGTGCCAGCAGCCCTTCCTTCGAGGATACGCAGTATTTT	CASSPSFEDTQYF	many	TRBV11-2	TRBJ2-3	.
TGTGCCAGCAGCTCTACCGGGGTCGGGACCGGGGAGCTGTTTTTT	CASSSTGVGTGELFF	few	TRBV7-6	TRBJ2-2	.
TGCAGTGCCCCGGACCGACCGTACCAAGAGACCCAGTACTTC	CSAPDRPYQETQYF	few	TRBV20-1	TRBJ2-5	.
TGTGCCAGCAGCTTTTTCGGGAAGGCGGCGGGAAATGAGCAGTTCTTC	CASSFFGKAAGNEQFF	many	TRBV7-9	TRBJ2-1	.
TGTGCCAGCACCCTAGAAGGAGGGGGCGAGTACGAGCAGTACTTC	CASTLEGGGEYEQYF	few	TRBV2	TRBJ2-7	.
TGCGCCAGCAGCCAAGCGGACCCAGCGGGCGTCACAGATACGCAGTATTTT	CASSQADPAGVTDTQYF	many	TRBV4-1	TRBJ2-3	.
TGCAGCGTTGAGACGTTGGGGGCAGATACGCAGTATTTT	CSVETLGADTQYF	many	TRBV29-1	TRBJ2-3	.
TGTGCCAGCAGTTTACACAGGGGGCGGGTAGAAGAGACCCAGTACTTC	CASSLHRGRVEETQYF	many	TRBV12-3/TRBV12-4	TRBJ2-5	TRBD1
TGTGCCAGCAGTTTAACCGACAATCAGCCCCAGCATTTT	CASSLTDNQPQHF	.	TRBV27	TRBJ1-5	.
TGTGCCACCCAGAGGAATGTAAATCAGCCCCAGCATTTT	CATQRNVNQPQHF	many	TRBV6-2/TRBV6-3	TRBJ1-5	.
TGCGCCAGCAGCCCAAACAGGGGGCCGGAGACCCAGTACTTC	CASSPNRGPETQYF	many	TRBV5-1	TRBJ2-5	TRBD1
TGTGCCAGCGGTCCAGCCAGGGGAGTTCAGCCCCAGCATTTT	CASGPARGVQPQHF	.	TRBV12-3/TRBV12-4	TRBJ1-5	.
TGTGCCAGCAGCCCGAGAAACACCGGGGAGCTGTTTTTT	CASSPRNTGELFF	many	TRBV7-3	TRBJ2-2	.
TGTGCCAGCAGTGTACTCCGGGCCCTATACGAGCAGTACTTC	CASSVLRALYEQYF	many	TRBV6-1	TRBJ2-7	.
TGTGCCAGCAGCTTATATGGCGGCGAAGATACGCAGTATTTT	CASSLYGGEDTQYF	many	TRBV7-2	TRBJ2-3	.
TGTGCCAGCAGCAAAGGGGGGTCGGGAGCGGGTACCGGGGAGCTGTTTTTT	CASSKGGSGAGTGELFF	many	TRBV21-1	TRBJ2-2	.
TGTGCCACCGCCCTGTTATGGGGATCTGGAAACACCATATATTTT	CATALLWGSGNTIYF	many	TRBV5-5	TRBJ1-3	.
TGTGCCAGCACTAGAGGGGCGGCGGGTAGTCAGCCCCAGCATTTT	CASTRGAAGSQPQHF	many	TRBV2	TRBJ1-5	.
TGCGCCAGCAGCTTGGCGACAGGGGGCACTGAAGCTTTCTTT	CASSLATGGTEAFF	many	TRBV5-1	TRBJ1-1	TRBD1
TGTGCCAGCAGTTTACCGCAACCGACCCTGAACACCGGGGAGCTGTTTTTT	CASSLPQPTLNTGELFF	many	TRBV28	TRBJ2-2	.
TGTGCCAGCAGTATCCTCCGGAACACTGAAGCTTTCTTT	CASSILRNTEAFF	many	TRBV27	TRBJ1-1	.
TGTGCCAGCAGCTTAGGGGCGGGGGGGCGAAGGGATGAGCAGTTCTTC	CASSLGAGGRRDEQFF	many	TRBV7-9	TRBJ2-1	TRBD2
TGTGCCAGCAGCTTAACGGCGTGGTGGGGCAGCACAGATACGCAGTATTTT	CASSLTAWWGSTDTQYF	many	TRBV7-2	TRBJ2-3	.
TGTGCCAGCACCCTGGGGGGTACGAACTACGAGCAGTACTTC	CASTLGGTNYEQYF	many	TRBV6-1	TRBJ2-7	.
TGTGCCAGCGGGAAAGCGGGGGTGACCTACGAGCAGTACTTC	CASGKAGVTYEQYF	many	TRBV6-1	TRBJ2-7	TRBD2
TGCGCCAGCAGCTTGCAAGCGGGAGGGTACAATGAGCAGTTCTTC	CASSLQAGGYNEQFF	many	TRBV5-1	TRBJ2-1	TRBD2
TGTGCCATCAGTGAGGGTATAAGCGGGAGGTTCAATGAGCAGTTCTTC	CAISEGISGRFNEQFF	many	TRBV10-3	TRBJ2-1	TRBD2
TGCGCCAGCAGCTTGGACCCGGGGTCCCACGAGCAGTTCTTC	CASSLDPGSHEQFF	.	TRBV5-1	TRBJ2-1	.
TGCGCCAGCAGCTCCGTGCCGGGACTAACTTACGAGCAGTACTTC	CASSSVPGLTYEQYF	many	TRBV5-1	TRBJ2-7	TRBD2
TGTGCCAGCGCGGAAATCAGGGAAGTGGGCAATCAGCCCCAGCATTTT	CASAEIREVGNQPQHF	many	TRBV28	TRBJ1-5	.
TGTGCCAGCAGCCAAAATCCGGGACAGGGCCCTGGAAACACCATATATTTT	CASSQNPGQGPGNTIYF	few	TRBV3-1	TRBJ1-3	TRBD1
TGCGCCAGCAGCGGCTCCGGGACAGGGGTTGGAGATACGCAGTATTTT	CASSGSGTGVGDTQYF	many	TRBV5-1	TRBJ2-3	TRBD1
TGTGCCAGCAGCTTGGCCTTGCAAACCGGGGAGCTGTTTTTT	CASSLALQTGELFF	many	TRBV5-6	TRBJ2-2	.
TGTGCCACCGGGATCAGAGGGGGCACCGGGGAGCTGTTTTTT	CATGIRGGTGELFF	many	TRBV24-1	TRBJ2-2	.
TGTGCCAGCAGCCAGAAGCGGCCGAACACCGGGGAGCTGTTTTTT	CASSQKRPNTGELFF	many	TRBV12-3/TRBV12-4	TRBJ2-2	.
TGTGCCAGCAGTTACGGGGCTGGAGACAATGAGCAGTTCTTC	CASSYGAGDNEQFF	many	TRBV6-6	TRBJ2-1	.
TGCGCCAGCAGCTTGGCCGGGACAGGGGGATCTGGGGCCAACGTCCTGACTTTC	CASSLAGTGGSGANVLTF	many	TRBV5-1	TRBJ2-6	TRBD1
TGTGCCAGCAGCTTAGTTGGAGAGCGGGGACAGGGCCTCTCTGGAAACACCATATATTTT	CASSLVGERGQGLSGNTIYF	many	TRBV7-9	TRBJ1-3	TRBD1
TGTGCCAGCAGCCAAGTCGGGGCAGGCGGGGAGCTGTTTTTT	CASSQVGAGGELFF	.	TRBV14	TRBJ2-2	.